Detailed here is one TCR beta chain. The sample comes from a study of T cell clones after liver transplantation. Profiling relied on immunoSEQ multiplex PCR, and the TCRdb table lists in-frame clones only, not all of them. Found here are 77,000 or so clones, over 70% of them singletons; the top ten hold approximately 0.81%. The CDR3 has 16 amino acids. Germline loops: CDR1 MDHEN, CDR2 SYDVKM. V gave up 5 bases and J gave up 0 bases, with 14 bases separating them. This specimen was CD4+ T cells from blood, taken 12 months after liver transplant. V and J are TRBV28 and TRBJ2-4; TRBD1 is a possible D gene (6 bases). The TCR comes from a human patient who received a liver transplant. Some T cells may have come from the graft donor. The CDR3 DNA reads as TGTGCCAGCAGTCAACAGGGCCGACTAGCCAAAAACATTCAGTACTTC. It encodes CASSQQGRLAKNIQYF.